This T cell receptor beta chain was captured in a study of shared clonotypes between healthy human individuals. At the level of the study: Every donor yielded three CD4 naive, three CD4 memory, two CD8 naive and one CD8 memory plate. Findings and limits, study-wide: Unshared clonotypes carried lower generation probabilities than those common to all four donors.

CDR1 and CDR2 from the germline V gene are MNHEY and SMNVEV (reference sequence). V lost 5 bases and J 3 bases, leaving 18 bases between the germline ends. This CDR3 has 16 amino acids. This clone was picked up one time. What it binds is unknown. Using immunoSEQ multiplex PCR, the repertoire was profiled, and TCRdb retains in-frame clones only, with some absent. The sample records more than 2 million clones, around 95% being singletons. In the naive CD8 group, cells lacked CD45RO and were positively selected for CCR7, so terminally differentiated effector memory CD45RA+ cells were left out. The chain recombines TRBV27 with TRBJ2-3; D is perhaps TRBD2 (7 bases). Source material: naive CD8+ T cells from PBMCs. The sequence derives from a man aged 18 to 29 in good health. Some clones in this sample may be carry-over from other donors' samples. CDR3 amino acids: CASSRGELAYTDTQYF. The CDR3 DNA reads TGTGCCAGCAGTAGGGGGGAACTAGCGTATACAGATACGCAGTATTTT.